What follows describes a single TCR beta chain. V dropped 7 bases and J dropped 2 bases, with 10 bases sitting between them. The length of the CDR3 is 12 residues. CDR1 is SGDLS, CDR2 YYNGEE, per germline. The sample is drawn from a study of blood T cell repertoires in COVID-19. Patients at the Seattle site were enrolled during active infection and followed longitudinally. TCRdb's table, derived via immunoSEQ multiplex PCR, lists solely in-frame clones and lacks some. The sample contains around 100,000 clones, roughly nine tenths of which appear only once. Sequenced material: peripheral blood. The chain has TRBV9 and TRBJ2-7, with D perhaps matching TRBD1 (6 bases). The receptor was derived from a woman in her 50s with COVID-19, enrolled during active disease. In nucleotides, the CDR3 is TGTGCCAGCGACAGGAATCCCTACGAGCAGTACTTC. This sequence encodes CASDRNPYEQYF.